The 22 T cell receptor beta chains in this list originate from one sample, sequenced in a study of blood T cell repertoires in COVID-19. Here immunoSEQ multiplex PCR was the method, and the copy in TCRdb shows in-frame clones only, minus some. The data hold about 270,000 clones, with 85% observed a single time. The sample comprised peripheral blood. These receptors all stem from a human donor in a cohort sampled during active COVID-19.

The gene calls are TRBV18 and TRBJ1-2; D possibly corresponds to TRBD1 (5 bases). V was trimmed by 3 bases and J by 2 bases, leaving 16 bases between them. The germline gives CDR1 KGHSH, CDR2 LQKENI. The CDR3 length is 16 residues. CDR3 sequence: CASSPKTAATNYGYTF. CDR3 DNA: TGTGCCAGCTCACCCAAGACAGCCGCGACCAACTATGGCTACACCTTC.

The V call is TRBV11-2, the J call TRBJ2-7; 8 positions agree with TRBD1. V was clipped by 0 bases and J by 2 bases; unmatched bases: 6. The CDR3 runs 16 residues. From germline, CDR1 is SGHAT and CDR2 FQNNGV. The CDR3 region is CASSLDLGTGTYEQYF. The DNA for the CDR3 is TGTGCCAGCAGCTTAGATCTTGGGACAGGTACCTACGAGCAGTACTTC.

The chain links TRBV9 to TRBJ2-7, with D tentatively TRBD2 (6 bases). The germline V and J ends were trimmed by 4 bases and 5 bases, with 16 bases remaining between them. Germline CDR1 is SGDLS and CDR2 is YYNGEE. CDR3 length equals 14 residues. The CDR3, as DNA: TGTGCCAGCAGCTTCCGGGAGTTCCCTGACGAGCAGTACTTC. Protein sequence: CASSFREFPDEQYF.

J is TRBJ2-5 and V is TRBV11-2; 7 bases align to TRBD1. This CDR3 is built from 13 residues. Germline CDR1 and CDR2: SGHAT and FQNNGV. V lost 7 bases to trimming and J lost 5 bases; unmatched junction nucleotides: 7. The DNA of the CDR3 is TGTGCCAGCAACTCGGACAGGCGGGAGACCCAGTACTTC. Amino acid sequence: CASNSDRRETQYF.

In this sample, this clone turned up a few times. The chain employs TRBV3-1 (or the pseudogene TRBV3-2) and TRBJ1-2; no firm D call. The CDR3 sequence is 15 residues long. The V end was cut by 4 bases, the J end by 4 bases, with 16 bases between. The germline V gene has CDR1 LGHDT and CDR2 YNNKEL (reference sequence). The CDR3 region is CASSPRGGIGYGYTF. The CDR3 nucleotides read TGTGCCAGCAGCCCTCGGGGAGGGATCGGCTATGGCTACACCTTC.

This rearrangement joins TRBV7-8 to TRBJ1-2; 10 bases map to TRBD1. From germline, CDR1 is SGHVS and CDR2 FQNEAQ. There are 14 residues in the CDR3. V shed 2 bases, J shed 7 bases, and the junction held 4 bases outside the gene matches. The DNA for the CDR3 is TGTGCCAGCAGCTTAATAGGGACAGGGGTTGGCTACACCTTC. It specifies CASSLIGTGVGYTF.

The chain employs TRBV9 and TRBJ2-7, with 9 bases that match TRBD2. J gave up 4 bases and V 0 bases, and 8 bases lay outside the gene matches. The CDR3 has 16 amino acids. From germline, CDR1 is SGDLS and CDR2 YYNGEE. CDR3 bases: TGTGCCAGCAGCGTAGACCCCTCCGCGGGAGGGTACGAGCAGTACTTC. Its translation is CASSVDPSAGGYEQYF. Filled out from reference TRBV9 and TRBJ2-7, the complete variable domain reads DSGVTQTPKHLITATGQRVTLRCSPRSGDLSVYWYQQSLDQGLQFLIQYYNGEERAKGNILERFSAQQFPDLHSELNLSSLELGDSALYFCASSVDPSAGGYEQYFGPGTRLTVT.

The CDR3 coding sequence is TGCGCCAGCAGCCGGACTAGCGGGAGCCACAGCGAGCAGTTCTTC. This sequence encodes CASSRTSGSHSEQFF. The gene calls are TRBV10-1 and TRBJ2-1; 13 nucleotides agree with TRBD2. V lost 6 bases, J lost 10 bases, and 9 bases stayed unmatched. CDR1 WNHNN and CDR2 SYGVQD come from the germline V gene (reference sequence). The CDR3 length is 15 residues.

This chain links TRBV19 with TRBJ2-1; 10 bases match TRBD2. There are 16 residues in the CDR3. CDR1 LNHDA and CDR2 SQIVND come from the germline V gene (reference sequence). Trimming cost V 2 bases and J 10 bases; bases outside gene matches: 11. In DNA form, the CDR3 reads TGTGCCAGTAGTATAAGTGGTGCTAGCGGGAGATCAGAGCAGTTCTTC. Its protein product is CASSISGASGRSEQFF.

The rearrangement uses TRBV6-5 and TRBJ1-1, with 8 bases that match TRBD1. The CDR3 consists of 13 residues. With 6 bases clipped from V and 4 bases from J, the junction kept 4 bases outside the gene matches. Germline CDR1 and CDR2: MNHEY and SVGAGI. CDR3 loop: CASSRQGTTEAFF. The DNA of the CDR3 is TGTGCCAGCAGCAGACAGGGGACCACTGAAGCTTTCTTT.

The chain combines TRBV5-4 with TRBJ1-4, with no clear D. Germline CDR1 SGHNT, CDR2 YYREEE (reference sequence). The germline V and J ends were trimmed by 0 bases and 4 bases, with 4 bases remaining between them. The CDR3 is made up of 13 amino acids. This CDR3 reads CASSLGRNEKLFF. As DNA, the CDR3 is TGTGCCAGCAGCTTGGGTCGTAATGAAAAACTGTTTTTT.

This sequence joins TRBV4-3 and TRBJ2-1; 9 nucleotides match TRBD2. This CDR3 is 17 amino acids long. Germline loops: CDR1 LGHNA, CDR2 YSLEER. J was trimmed by 7 bases and V by 0 bases; bases with no gene match: 10. The CDR3 here is CASSQDTDSGRRNEQFF. Here the CDR3 DNA reads TGCGCCAGCAGCCAAGATACGGATAGCGGGAGAAGAAATGAGCAGTTCTTC.

The CDR3 here is CASSLEYRDTEAFF. The DNA of the CDR3 is TGTGCCAGCAGCTTAGAGTATCGGGACACTGAAGCTTTCTTT. The chain carries TRBV7-9 and TRBJ1-1; no definite D call. Germline CDR1 SEHNR, CDR2 FQNEAQ (reference sequence). This CDR3 has 14 amino acids. Trimming pared 1 base from V and 3 bases from J, leaving 9 bases between. Full variable domain (outside the CDR3, taken from reference TRBV7-9 and TRBJ1-1): DTGVSQNPRHKITKRGQNVTFRCDPISEHNRLYWYRQTLGQGPEFLTYFQNEAQLEKSRLLSDRFSAERPKGSFSTLEIQRTEQGDSAMYLCASSLEYRDTEAFFGQGTRLTVV.

The chain couples TRBV9 to TRBJ2-7; tentative D call: TRBD1 (6 bases). Looked up from germline, CDR1 is SGDLS and CDR2 is YYNGEE. V was pared by 4 bases and J by 6 bases, with 14 bases between. The CDR3 is made up of 13 amino acids. The CDR3 reads CASSPDRYGEQYF. The DNA for the CDR3 is TGTGCCAGCAGCCCGGACAGATACGGCGAGCAGTACTTC.

The chain recombines TRBV5-6 with TRBJ2-5, with a weak D call TRBD1 (6 bases). The CDR3 has 16 residues. V lost 1 base, J lost 3 bases, and 16 bases lay in between. CDR1 is SGHDT and CDR2 is YYEEEE in the germline V gene. The CDR3 reads CASSLRGQSKKETQYF. In DNA, the CDR3 is TGTGCCAGCAGCTTGCGCGGACAGTCTAAGAAAGAGACCCAGTACTTC.

The DNA for the CDR3 is TGTGCCAGCAGCCAGAGGCCCGACCGCTCCTACAATGAGCAGTTCTTC. It specifies CASSQRPDRSYNEQFF. The rearrangement uses TRBV5-4 and TRBJ2-1; D call uncertain. This CDR3 has 16 amino acids. CDR1 SGHNT and CDR2 YYREEE come from the germline V gene (reference sequence). Deletions cut 4 bases from V and 0 bases from J, with 14 bases between.

The chain joins TRBV28 to TRBJ1-4, with no clear D. This CDR3 is 13 amino acids long. The germline V gene has CDR1 MDHEN and CDR2 SYDVKM. The ends were cut back, 3 bases at V and 8 bases at J, with 10 bases in the middle. CDR3 DNA sequence: TGTGCCAGCAGTTTGACGGCGCGGGAAAAACTGTTTTTT. This gives the protein CASSLTAREKLFF.

The chain carries TRBV3-1 (or the pseudogene TRBV3-2) and TRBJ1-3; TRBD1 might be the D (6 bases). The CDR3 consists of 15 residues. Trimming removed 1 base from V and 4 bases from J, with 11 bases in between. Germline CDR1 reads LGHDT; CDR2 reads YNNKEL (reference sequence). CDR3 amino acids: CASSQGPGTGNTIYF. The CDR3 region has the DNA TGTGCCAGCAGCCAAGGGCCCGGGACAGGAAACACCATATATTTT.

The chain carries TRBV7-6 and TRBJ2-7; possibly TRBD2 for D (5 bases). The ends were cut back, 4 bases at V and 0 bases at J, with 16 bases in the middle. Germline CDR1 reads SGHVS; CDR2 reads FNYEAQ. The CDR3 consists of 16 residues. The CDR3 protein is CASSSRYRGDSYEQYF. CDR3 in DNA: TGTGCCAGCAGCTCCCGATATCGGGGAGACTCCTACGAGCAGTACTTC.

V usage is TRBV28 and J usage is TRBJ2-7; D not certain. The CDR3 is 13 amino acids. The V gene's germline CDR1 is MDHEN and CDR2 SYDVKM. The germline V and J ends were trimmed by 3 bases and 2 bases, with 8 bases remaining between them. CDR3 sequence: CASSLGRTYEQYF. CDR3 nucleotide sequence: TGTGCCAGCAGTTTGGGCAGGACCTACGAGCAGTACTTC.

CDR3 DNA: TGTGCCAGCAGCTCCCGCAGGACAGGGGTTTTAGAGACCCAGTACTTC. Residues: CASSSRRTGVLETQYF. V and J are TRBV7-8 and TRBJ2-5; TRBD1 matches at 9 bases. This CDR3 region has 16 residues. V trimming: 4 bases; J trimming: 4 bases; junction bases outside the gene matches: 10. In germline, CDR1 is SGHVS, CDR2 FQNEAQ.

V gene TRBV30 combines with J gene TRBJ2-1, with TRBD2 matching 10 bases. V gave up 0 bases and J gave up 5 bases; unmatched junction bases: 4. This CDR3 contains 15 residues. The germline V gene encodes CDR1 GTSNPN and CDR2 SVGIG (reference sequence). In DNA form, the CDR3 reads TGTGCCTGGAGTGTACTACTAGCGGGGCACAATGAGCAGTTCTTC. It encodes CAWSVLLAGHNEQFF.